This entry concerns a single TCR beta chain. Its antigen is unknown. All patients picked for sequencing had shown, by flow cytometry, an expansion of CD8+CD57+ cells. With 7 bases removed from V and 9 bases from J, the gap between germline ends came to 16 bases. CDR1 and CDR2 from the germline V gene are WSHSY and SAAADI. The CDR3 contains 14 residues. CDR3 and TCR beta VDJ profiling relied on genomic DNA as the template. TCRdb re-analysed the reads in MiXCR, keeping a single row per CDR3 protein. This table has 450,000 to 600,000 distinct CDR3 sequences, around 32% appearing once. This sample stems from a study of CD8+CD57+ T cells in acquired aplastic anemia. In the study overall: About 3 ug was the average amount of DNA from sorted CD4+ and CD8+ cells.

Regarding the study as a whole: Between the patient and control groups, CD8+ Simpson's diversity did not differ significantly.

The sample consisted of sorted CD4+, CD8+, or CD8+CD57+ T cells (not recorded which) from PBMCs. V gene TRBV10-2 combines with J gene TRBJ1-6; TRBD1 might be the D (5 bases). The sequence came from a human donor with aplastic anemia. The CDR3 sequence is CASTRGGETSPLHF. The DNA of the CDR3 is TGCGCCAGCACCCGGGGGGGGGAGACTTCACCCCTCCACTTT.